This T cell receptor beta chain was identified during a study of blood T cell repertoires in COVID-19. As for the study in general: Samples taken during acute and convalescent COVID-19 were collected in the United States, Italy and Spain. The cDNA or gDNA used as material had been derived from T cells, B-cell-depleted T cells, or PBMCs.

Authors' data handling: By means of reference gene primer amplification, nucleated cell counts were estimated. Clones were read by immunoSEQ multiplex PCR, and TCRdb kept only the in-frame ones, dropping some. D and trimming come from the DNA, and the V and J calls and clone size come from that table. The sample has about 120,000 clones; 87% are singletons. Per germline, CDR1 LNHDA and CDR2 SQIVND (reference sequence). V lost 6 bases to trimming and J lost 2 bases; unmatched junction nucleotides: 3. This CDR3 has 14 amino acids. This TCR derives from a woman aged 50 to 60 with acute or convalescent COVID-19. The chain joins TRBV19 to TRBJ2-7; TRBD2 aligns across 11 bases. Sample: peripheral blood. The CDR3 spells CASRGGLAAYEQYF. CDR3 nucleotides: TGTGCCAGTAGAGGGGGACTAGCGGCCTACGAGCAGTACTTC.